The 7 T cell receptor beta chains presented below share a single source sample, sequenced in a study of metastatic and nonmetastatic thyroid tumors. TCRdb reprocessed the PCR reads using MiXCR. The table has about 16,000 clones, about 29% seen once; the top ten hold 10% to 15%. Every patient underwent thyroid surgery untreated. Sequencing was done on a sample of tumor tissue. The receptors come from a male donor with papillary thyroid cancer or a benign thyroid nodule (not recorded which). Some clones in this sample may be carry-over from other donors' samples.

The V gene is TRBV18, the J gene TRBJ2-7, with TRBD1 matching 8 bases. The CDR3 covers 17 residues. The V gene end was trimmed by 1 base and the J gene end by 3 bases; junction bases not matched to a gene: 11. CDR1 is KGHSH and CDR2 is LQKENI in the germline V gene. The CDR3 here is CASSPQAGQGGRYEQYF. The CDR3 DNA follows: TGTGCCAGCTCACCACAGGCCGGACAGGGTGGTCGCTACGAGCAGTACTTC.

The genes are TRBV6-1 and TRBJ2-7; 7 positions match TRBD1. The CDR3 sequence is 17 residues long. The J segment lost 3 bases and the V segment lost 1 base, leaving 12 bases of the junction unmatched. Germline assignment: CDR1 MNHNS and CDR2 SASEGT. CDR3 amino acids: CASSEESPGQPFYEQYF. In DNA, the CDR3 is TGTGCCAGCAGTGAAGAGTCCCCGGGACAGCCATTCTACGAGCAGTACTTC.

This clone was seen many times. The CDR3 is CASSLALGGIDTQYF. In nucleotides, the CDR3 is TGTGCCAGCAGTTTAGCGCTAGGCGGGATTGATACGCAGTATTTT. This chain connects TRBV12-3 or TRBV12-4 to TRBJ2-3, with a tentative D call TRBD2 (6 bases). Trimming left V 0 bases short and J 6 bases short, with 13 bases between. The CDR3 is 15 residues long.

For this clone: One end of the junction varies from germline; a read error may be responsible. J is TRBJ2-3 and V is TRBV7-3, with TRBD2 identical over 8 bases. CDR1 is SGHTA and CDR2 is FQGTGA in the germline V gene. The CDR3 runs 15 residues. CDR3 DNA sequence: TGTGCCAGCAGCTCGGGGGCGGGAGGTGGAGATACTCAGTATTTT. It is translated as CASSSGAGGGDTQYF.

The CDR3, as DNA: TGCAGTGCTCTAGGGGGGATGTACTTAGTAGCCAAAAACATTCAGTACTTC. Amino acid sequence: CSALGGMYLVAKNIQYF. The chain has TRBV20-1 and TRBJ2-4; D is tentatively TRBD1 or TRBD2 (6 bases each). Trimming stripped 5 bases from V and 0 bases from J, with 20 bases between. Per the germline V gene, CDR1 is DFQATT and CDR2 is SNEGSKA (reference sequence). CDR3 size: 17 residues.

J is TRBJ1-1 and V is TRBV11-2; TRBD1 matches 12 bases. The J segment lost 1 base and the V segment lost 7 bases, leaving 7 bases of the junction unmatched. The CDR3 runs to 16 residues. The germline gives CDR1 SGHAT, CDR2 FQNNGV. In DNA, the CDR3 is TGTGCCAGCAACAAAGGGACAGGGGGCTGGAACACTGAAGCTTTCTTT. Encoded protein: CASNKGTGGWNTEAFF.

Ten or more counts support this clone. The rearrangement links TRBV9 to TRBJ1-4; D gene unclear. The V end was cut by 2 bases, the J end by 7 bases, with 9 bases between. Per the germline V gene, CDR1 is SGDLS and CDR2 is YYNGEE. CDR3 size: 13 residues. Here the CDR3 DNA reads TGTGCCAGCAGCGTCAGCGACGGTGAAAAACTGTTTTTT. Translation gives CASSVSDGEKLFF.